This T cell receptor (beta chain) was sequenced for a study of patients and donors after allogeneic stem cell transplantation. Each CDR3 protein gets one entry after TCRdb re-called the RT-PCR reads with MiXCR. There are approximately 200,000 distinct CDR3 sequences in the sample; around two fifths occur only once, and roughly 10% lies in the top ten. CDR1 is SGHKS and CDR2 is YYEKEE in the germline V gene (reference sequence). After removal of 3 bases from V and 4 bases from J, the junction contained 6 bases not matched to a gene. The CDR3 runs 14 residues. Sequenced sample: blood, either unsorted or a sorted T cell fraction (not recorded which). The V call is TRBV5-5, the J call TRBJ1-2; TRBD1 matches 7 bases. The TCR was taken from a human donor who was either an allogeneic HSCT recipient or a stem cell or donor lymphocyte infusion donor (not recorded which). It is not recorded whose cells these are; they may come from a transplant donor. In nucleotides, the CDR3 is TGTGCCAGCAGCTCATCCACAGGGGTCTATGGCTACACCTTC. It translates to CASSSSTGVYGYTF.